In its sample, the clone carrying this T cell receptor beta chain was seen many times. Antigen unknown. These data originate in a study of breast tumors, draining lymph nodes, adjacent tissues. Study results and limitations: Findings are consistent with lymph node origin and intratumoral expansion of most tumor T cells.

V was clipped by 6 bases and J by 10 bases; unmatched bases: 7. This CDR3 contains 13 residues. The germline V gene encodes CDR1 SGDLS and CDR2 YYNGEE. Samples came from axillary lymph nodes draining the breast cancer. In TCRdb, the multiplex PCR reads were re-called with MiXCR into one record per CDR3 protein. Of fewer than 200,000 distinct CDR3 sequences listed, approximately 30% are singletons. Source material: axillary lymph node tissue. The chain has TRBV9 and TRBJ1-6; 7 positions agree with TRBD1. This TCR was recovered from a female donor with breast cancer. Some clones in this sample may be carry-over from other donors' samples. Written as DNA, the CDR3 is TGTGCCAGCACCAGGGACAGCAGATCACCCCTCCACTTT. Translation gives CASTRDSRSPLHF.